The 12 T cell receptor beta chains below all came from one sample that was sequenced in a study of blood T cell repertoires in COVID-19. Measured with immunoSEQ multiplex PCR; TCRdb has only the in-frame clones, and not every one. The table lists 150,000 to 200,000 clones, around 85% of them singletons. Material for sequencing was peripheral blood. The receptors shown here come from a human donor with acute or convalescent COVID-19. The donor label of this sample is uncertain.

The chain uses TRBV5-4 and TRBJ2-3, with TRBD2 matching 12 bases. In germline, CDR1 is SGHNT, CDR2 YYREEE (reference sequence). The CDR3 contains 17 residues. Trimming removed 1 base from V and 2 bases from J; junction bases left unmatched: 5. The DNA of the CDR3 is TGTGCCAGCAGCTTGAGGCGACTAGCGGGGGACACAGATACGCAGTATTTT. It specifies CASSLRRLAGDTDTQYF.

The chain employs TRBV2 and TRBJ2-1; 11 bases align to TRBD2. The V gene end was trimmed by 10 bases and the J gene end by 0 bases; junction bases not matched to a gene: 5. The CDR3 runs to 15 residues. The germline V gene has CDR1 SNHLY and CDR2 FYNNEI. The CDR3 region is CATGLAGYSYNEQFF. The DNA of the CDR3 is TGTGCCACAGGACTAGCGGGTTACTCCTACAATGAGCAGTTCTTC.

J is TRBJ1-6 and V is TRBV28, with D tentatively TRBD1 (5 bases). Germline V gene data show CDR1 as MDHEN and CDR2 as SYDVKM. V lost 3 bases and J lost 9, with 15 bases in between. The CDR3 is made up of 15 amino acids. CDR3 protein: CASSLGGVESSPLHF. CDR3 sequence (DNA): TGTGCCAGCAGTTTGGGGGGGGTCGAGAGTTCACCCCTCCACTTT.

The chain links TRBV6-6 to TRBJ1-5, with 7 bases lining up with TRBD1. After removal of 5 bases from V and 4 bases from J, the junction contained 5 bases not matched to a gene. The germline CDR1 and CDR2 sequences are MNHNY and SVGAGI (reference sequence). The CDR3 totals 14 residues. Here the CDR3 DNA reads TGTGCCAGCAGTAAAGGACAGGCTAATCAGCCCCAGCATTTT. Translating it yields CASSKGQANQPQHF.

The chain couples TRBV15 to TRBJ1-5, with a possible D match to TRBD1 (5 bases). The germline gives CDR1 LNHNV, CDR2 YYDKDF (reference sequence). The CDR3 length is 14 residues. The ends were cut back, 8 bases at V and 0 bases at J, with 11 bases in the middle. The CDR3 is CATRQGLSNQPQHF. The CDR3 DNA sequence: TGTGCCACCCGGCAGGGTCTTAGCAATCAGCCCCAGCATTTT. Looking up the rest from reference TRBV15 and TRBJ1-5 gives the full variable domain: DAMVIQNPRYQVTQFGKPVTLSCSQTLNHNVMYWYQQKSSQAPKLLFHYYDKDFNNEADTPDNFQSRRPNTSFCFLDIRSPGLGDTAMYLCATRQGLSNQPQHFGDGTRLSIL.

The CDR3 sequence: CASSLGPRQGGTDTQYF. For the CDR3, the DNA is TGTGCCAGCAGCTTAGGCCCTCGGCAGGGGGGCACAGATACGCAGTATTTT. The V gene is TRBV7-9, the J gene TRBJ2-3, with 7 positions matching TRBD1. The CDR3 is 17 residues long. V gave up 1 base and J gave up 1 base; unmatched junction bases: 8. Per germline, CDR1 SEHNR and CDR2 FQNEAQ (reference sequence). Full variable domain (remainder filled in from reference TRBV7-9 and TRBJ2-3): DTGVSQNPRHKITKRGQNVTFRCDPISEHNRLYWYRQTLGQGPEFLTYFQNEAQLEKSRLLSDRFSAERPKGSFSTLEIQRTEQGDSAMYLCASSLGPRQGGTDTQYFGPGTRLTVL.

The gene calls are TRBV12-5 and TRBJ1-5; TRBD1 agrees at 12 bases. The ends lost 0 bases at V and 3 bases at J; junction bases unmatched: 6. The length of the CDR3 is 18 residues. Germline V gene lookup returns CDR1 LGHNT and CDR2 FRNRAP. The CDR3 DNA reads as TGTGCTAGTGGTTTGGTACTCGGGACAGGGGGCATCAATCAGCCCCAGCATTTT. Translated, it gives CASGLVLGTGGINQPQHF.

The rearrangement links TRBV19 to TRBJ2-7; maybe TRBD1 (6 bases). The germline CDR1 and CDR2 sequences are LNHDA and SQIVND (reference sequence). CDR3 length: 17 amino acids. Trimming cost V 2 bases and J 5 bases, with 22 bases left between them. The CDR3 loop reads CASSISWATGIPDEQYF. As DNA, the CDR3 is TGTGCCAGTAGTATAAGTTGGGCTACAGGGATCCCGGACGAGCAGTACTTC. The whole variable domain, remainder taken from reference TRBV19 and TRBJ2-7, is DGGITQSPKYLFRKEGQNVTLSCEQNLNHDAMYWYRQDPGQGLRLIYYSQIVNDFQKGDIAEGYSVSREKKESFPLTVTSAQKNPTAFYLCASSISWATGIPDEQYFGPGTRLTVT.

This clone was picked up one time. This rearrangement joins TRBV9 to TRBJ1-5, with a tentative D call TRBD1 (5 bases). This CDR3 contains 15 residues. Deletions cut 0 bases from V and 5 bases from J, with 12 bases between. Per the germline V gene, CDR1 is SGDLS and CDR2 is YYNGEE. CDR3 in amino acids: CASSVAGLYDQPQHF. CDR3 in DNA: TGTGCCAGCAGCGTAGCAGGGCTGTATGATCAGCCCCAGCATTTT. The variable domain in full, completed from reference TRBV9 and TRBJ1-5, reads DSGVTQTPKHLITATGQRVTLRCSPRSGDLSVYWYQQSLDQGLQFLIQYYNGEERAKGNILERFSAQQFPDLHSELNLSSLELGDSALYFCASSVAGLYDQPQHFGDGTRLSIL.

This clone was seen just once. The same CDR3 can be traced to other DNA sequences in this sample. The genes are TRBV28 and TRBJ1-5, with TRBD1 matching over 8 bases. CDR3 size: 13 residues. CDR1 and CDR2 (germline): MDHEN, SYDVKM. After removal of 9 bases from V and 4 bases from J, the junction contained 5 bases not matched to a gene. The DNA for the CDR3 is TGTGCCAGTATACAGGGGGGTAATCAGCCCCAGCATTTT. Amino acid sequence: CASIQGGNQPQHF.

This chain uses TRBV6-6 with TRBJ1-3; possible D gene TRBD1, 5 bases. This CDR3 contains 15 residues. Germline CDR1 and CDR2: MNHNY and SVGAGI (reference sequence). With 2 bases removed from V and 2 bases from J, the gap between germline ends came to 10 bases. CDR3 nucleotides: TGTGCCAGCAGTTACGACAGAAGTACTGGAAACACCATATATTTT. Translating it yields CASSYDRSTGNTIYF.

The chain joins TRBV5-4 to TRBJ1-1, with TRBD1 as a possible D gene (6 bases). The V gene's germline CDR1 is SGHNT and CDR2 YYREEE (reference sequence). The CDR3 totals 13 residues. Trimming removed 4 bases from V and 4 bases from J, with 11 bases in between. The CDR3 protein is CASSTTGSTEAFF. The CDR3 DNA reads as TGTGCCAGCAGCACAACAGGGAGCACTGAAGCTTTCTTT.